One sample yielded the 18 T cell receptor beta chains listed below, sequenced in a study of shared clonotypes between healthy human individuals. TCRdb keeps only in-frame clones here, not all; method: immunoSEQ multiplex PCR. The sample holds a few hundred thousand clones; approximately 97% are singletons and the top ten take about 0.06%. The material sequenced was naive CD4+ T cells sorted from blood. The subset was: CD45RA+ positively selected. The source is a woman in her thirties in good health.

This rearrangement joins TRBV27 to TRBJ2-2; TRBD2 is a possible D gene (6 bases). Trimming removed 3 bases from V and 5 bases from J, with 7 bases in between. Germline V lookup: CDR1 MNHEY, CDR2 SMNVEV (reference sequence). The CDR3 runs to 13 residues. CDR3 sequence: CASSFAGTGELFF. CDR3 sequence (DNA): TGTGCCAGCAGTTTTGCGGGGACCGGGGAGCTGTTTTTT.

The J gene is TRBJ2-7, the V gene TRBV5-1, with D maybe TRBD2 (6 bases). The V end was cut by 6 bases, the J end by 6 bases, with 16 bases between. The germline V gene has CDR1 SGHRS and CDR2 YFSETQ. The CDR3 loop spans 13 amino acids. Here the CDR3 DNA reads TGCGCCAGCAAAACGGGAGATCGGTTCGAGCAGTACTTC. Translation: CASKTGDRFEQYF.

This chain connects TRBV28 to TRBJ2-3; 7 bases agree with TRBD2. V dropped 2 bases and J dropped 1; count of bases not matched to a gene: 3. The germline V gene has CDR1 MDHEN and CDR2 SYDVKM. The CDR3 loop spans 15 amino acids. CDR3 amino acids: CASSLAGAGTDTQYF. The CDR3 DNA reads as TGTGCCAGCAGTTTAGCGGGAGCCGGCACAGATACGCAGTATTTT.

The V gene is TRBV28, the J gene TRBJ2-7; no clear D gene. From germline, CDR1 is MDHEN and CDR2 SYDVKM. This CDR3 has 14 amino acids. The V end was cut by 7 bases, the J end by 0 bases, with 13 bases between. CDR3 sequence (DNA): TGTGCCAGCACCCTTCCCGGAAGCTCCTACGAGCAGTACTTC. This translates into CASTLPGSSYEQYF.

With regard to this clone: At the DNA level, this CDR3 is encoded by other sequences in the same sample as well. CDR3: CASSLGVGNQPQHF. The CDR3 nucleotides are TGCGCCAGCAGCTTGGGGGTCGGCAATCAGCCCCAGCATTTT. V is TRBV5-1 and J is TRBJ1-5; D gene ambiguous. Deletions cut 0 bases from V and 2 bases from J, with 6 bases between. This CDR3 has 14 residues. Germline assignment: CDR1 SGHRS and CDR2 YFSETQ.

V gene TRBV5-1 combines with J gene TRBJ1-5; 10 bases are a match to TRBD1. V gave up 4 bases and J gave up 5 bases; unmatched junction bases: 3. There are 14 residues in the CDR3. Germline loops: CDR1 SGHRS, CDR2 YFSETQ. CDR3 sequence reads: CASSQGTGDQPQHF. DNA for the CDR3: TGCGCCAGCAGCCAAGGGACAGGGGATCAGCCCCAGCATTTT. The variable domain in full, with the rest retrieved from reference TRBV5-1 and TRBJ1-5, is KAGVTQTPRYLIKTRGQQVTLSCSPISGHRSVSWYQQTPGQGLQFLFEYFSETQRNKGNFPGRFSGRQFSNSRSEMNVSTLELGDSALYLCASSQGTGDQPQHFGDGTRLSIL.

The chain carries TRBV18 and TRBJ2-7; D perhaps matches TRBD1 (6 bases). The germline V gene encodes CDR1 KGHSH and CDR2 LQKENI. Between the trimmed V and J ends, which lost 6 bases and 2 bases, there was a span of 17 bases. The CDR3 contains 15 residues. CDR3 sequence reads: CASSPGVGVTYEQYF. The CDR3 DNA follows: TGTGCCAGCTCTCCAGGGGTGGGGGTCACCTACGAGCAGTACTTC. Full variable domain (outside the CDR3, taken from reference TRBV18 and TRBJ2-7): NAGVMQNPRHLVRRRGQEARLRCSPMKGHSHVYWYRQLPEEGLKFMVYLQKENIIDESGMPKERFSAEFPKEGPSILRIQQVVRGDSAAYFCASSPGVGVTYEQYFGPGTRLTVT.

The J gene is TRBJ1-2, the V gene TRBV7-2, with 9 bases aligning to TRBD1. Trimming took 3 bases from V and 7 from J; bases not matched to a gene: 0. CDR3 length: 12 residues. Per germline, CDR1 SGHTA and CDR2 FQGNSA. The CDR3 loop reads CASSLTGGGYTF. CDR3 DNA sequence: TGTGCCAGCAGCTTGACAGGGGGTGGCTACACCTTC.

Regarding this clone: No DNA is shown, since the ends of the CDR3 on it are uncertain; the CDR3 is the one TCRdb lists. The chain couples TRBV19 to TRBJ1-4; the table assigns TRBD1, which was not confirmed against the DNA. The CDR3 length is 14 residues, termini included. Germline lookup yields CDR1 LNHDA and CDR2 SQIVND (reference sequence). The CDR3 region is CASSSGQVNEKLFF.

The CDR3 protein is CASSLRGTQTSGANVLTF. The CDR3 DNA follows: TGTGCCAGCAGTTTGCGGGGGACGCAGACATCTGGGGCCAACGTCCTGACTTTC. The rearrangement joins TRBV27 to TRBJ2-6; 7 bases are a match to TRBD2. Germline lookup yields CDR1 MNHEY and CDR2 SMNVEV (reference sequence). The ends lost 3 bases at V and 1 base at J; junction bases unmatched: 9. The CDR3 totals 18 residues.

The V and J genes are TRBV5-1 and TRBJ2-7; 8 nucleotides agree with TRBD1. Germline CDR1 SGHRS, CDR2 YFSETQ. The CDR3 loop spans 16 amino acids. V lost 0 bases, J lost 2 bases, and 7 bases stayed unmatched. CDR3 nucleotides: TGCGCCAGCAGCTTGGGCCGGGACAGGCAGACCTACGAGCAGTACTTC. Encoded protein: CASSLGRDRQTYEQYF.

This chain joins TRBV9 and TRBJ2-1; 11 bases fit TRBD2. The CDR3 sequence is 15 residues long. J gave up 9 bases and V 8 bases, and 13 bases lay outside the gene matches. Germline assignment: CDR1 SGDLS and CDR2 YYNGEE. In DNA, the CDR3 is TGTGCCAGTTCTAAGACTCCACTAGCGGGAGTTGAGCAGTTCTTC. It specifies CASSKTPLAGVEQFF. Complete variable domain (other parts from reference TRBV9 and TRBJ2-1): DSGVTQTPKHLITATGQRVTLRCSPRSGDLSVYWYQQSLDQGLQFLIQYYNGEERAKGNILERFSAQQFPDLHSELNLSSLELGDSALYFCASSKTPLAGVEQFFGPGTRLTVL.

The chain links TRBV2 to TRBJ2-6; D gene ambiguous. Germline assignment: CDR1 SNHLY and CDR2 FYNNEI. This CDR3 is 14 amino acids long. Trimming took 2 bases from V and 1 from J, leaving 3 bases between them. CDR3 protein: CASSERSGANVLTF. Written as DNA, the CDR3 is TGTGCCAGCAGTGAACGATCTGGGGCCAACGTCCTGACTTTC. Based on the CDR3 plus reference TRBV2 and TRBJ2-6, the full variable domain is EPEVTQTPSHQVTQMGQEVILRCVPISNHLYFYWYRQILGQKVEFLVSFYNNEISEKSEIFDDQFSVERPDGSNFTLKIRSTKLEDSAMYFCASSERSGANVLTFGAGSRLTVL.

The rearrangement joins TRBV28 to TRBJ2-1, with TRBD2 matching over 12 bases. The germline gives CDR1 MDHEN, CDR2 SYDVKM. The junction had 6 bases not matched to a gene; V was cut back by 7 bases and J by 5 bases. The CDR3 is made up of 15 amino acids. The DNA of the CDR3 is TGTGCCAGCACCGTCGGACTAGCGGGAAACAATGAGCAGTTCTTC. Its translation is CASTVGLAGNNEQFF.

The chain combines TRBV19 with TRBJ1-1, with TRBD1 matching over 8 bases. Germline CDR1 and CDR2: LNHDA and SQIVND (reference sequence). The CDR3 is made up of 17 amino acids. V lost 5 bases, J lost 1 base, and 12 bases stayed unmatched. The CDR3 protein is CASSSQTGAGANTEAFF. The CDR3, as DNA: TGTGCCAGTAGTTCACAGACAGGGGCTGGTGCGAACACTGAAGCTTTCTTT.

The rearrangement joins TRBV29-1 to TRBJ2-6; D not resolved. The CDR3 spans 13 residues. Trimming took 2 bases from V and 4 from J, leaving 6 bases between them. Germline loops: CDR1 SQVTM, CDR2 ANQGSEA. CDR3 DNA: TGCAGCGTTGAAAAAGCCGGGGCCAACGTCCTGACTTTC. Translated, it gives CSVEKAGANVLTF. Full variable domain (rest looked up from reference TRBV29-1 and TRBJ2-6): SAVISQKPSRDICQRGTSLTIQCQVDSQVTMMFWYRQQPGQSLTLIATANQGSEATYESGFVIDKFPISRPNLTFSTLTVSNMSPEDSSIYLCSVEKAGANVLTFGAGSRLTVL.

V and J are TRBV10-2 and TRBJ1-1, with D hard to call. The germline V gene encodes CDR1 WSHSY and CDR2 SAAADI. V lost 7 bases, J lost 0 bases, and 9 bases lay in between. The CDR3 spans 13 residues. The CDR3 region is CASNGVMNTEAFF. Here the CDR3 DNA reads TGCGCCAGCAACGGGGTCATGAACACTGAAGCTTTCTTT.

This chain connects TRBV15 to TRBJ2-5; TRBD1 matches 10 bases. V was clipped by 0 bases and J by 5 bases; unmatched bases: 6. The CDR3 has 16 amino acids. The germline gives CDR1 LNHNV, CDR2 YYDKDF (reference sequence). The DNA for the CDR3 is TGTGCCACCAGCAGAGATCGAGGACAGGGGGAGGAGACCCAGTACTTC. It translates to CATSRDRGQGEETQYF.